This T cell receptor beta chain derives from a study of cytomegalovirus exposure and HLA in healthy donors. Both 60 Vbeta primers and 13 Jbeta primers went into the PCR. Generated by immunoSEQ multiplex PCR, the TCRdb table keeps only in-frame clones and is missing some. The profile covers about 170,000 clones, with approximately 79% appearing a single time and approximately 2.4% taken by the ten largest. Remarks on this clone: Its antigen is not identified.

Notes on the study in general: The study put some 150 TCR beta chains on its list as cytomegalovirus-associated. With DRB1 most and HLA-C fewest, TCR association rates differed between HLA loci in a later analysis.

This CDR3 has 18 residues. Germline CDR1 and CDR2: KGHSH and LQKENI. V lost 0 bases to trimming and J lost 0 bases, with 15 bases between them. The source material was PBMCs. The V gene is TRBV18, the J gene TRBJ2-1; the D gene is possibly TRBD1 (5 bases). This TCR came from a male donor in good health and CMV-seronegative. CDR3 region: CASSPPLGAQSSYNEQFF. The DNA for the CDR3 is TGTGCCAGCTCACCACCGTTAGGGGCCCAGAGCTCCTACAATGAGCAGTTCTTC.